The TCR beta chain under discussion was sequenced for a study of T cell responses to AZD1222 COVID-19 vaccine. Generated by immunoSEQ multiplex PCR, the TCRdb table keeps only in-frame clones and is missing some. The table includes 100,000 to 150,000 clones, around nine tenths detected once. CDR1 is MDHEN, CDR2 SYDVKM, per germline. The length of the CDR3 is 16 residues. V dropped 5 bases and J dropped 15; count of bases not matched to a gene: 17. Findings and limits, study-wide: Among spike-specific TCRs, nearly half reportedly target unmutated variant regions.

This clone was counted once. Its antigen is as yet unknown. Specimen: peripheral blood, collected on day 0 of AZD1222 vaccination. The V gene is TRBV28, the J gene TRBJ2-1; 12 bases agree with TRBD2. The source of this sequence is an adult in good health. CDR3 sequence: CASSNPSGRGPFYLFF. The CDR3 DNA sequence: TGTGCCAGCAGTAACCCTAGCGGGAGGGGGCCTTTTTATCTGTTCTTC.